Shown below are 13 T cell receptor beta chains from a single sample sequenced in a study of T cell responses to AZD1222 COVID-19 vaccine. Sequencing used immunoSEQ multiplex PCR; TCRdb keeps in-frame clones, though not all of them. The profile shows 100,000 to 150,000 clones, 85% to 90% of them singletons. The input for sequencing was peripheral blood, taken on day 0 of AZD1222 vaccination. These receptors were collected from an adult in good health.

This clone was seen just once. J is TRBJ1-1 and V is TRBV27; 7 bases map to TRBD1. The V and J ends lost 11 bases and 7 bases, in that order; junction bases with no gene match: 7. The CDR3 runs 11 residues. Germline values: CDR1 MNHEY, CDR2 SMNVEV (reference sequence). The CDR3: CASRQGLEAFF. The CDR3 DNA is TGTGCCTCCCGACAGGGCCTTGAAGCTTTCTTT.

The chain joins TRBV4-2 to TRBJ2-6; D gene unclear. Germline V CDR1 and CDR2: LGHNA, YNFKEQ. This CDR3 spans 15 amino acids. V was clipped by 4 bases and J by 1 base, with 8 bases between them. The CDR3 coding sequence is TGTGCCAGCAGCCCAGTGAGTTCTGGGGCCAACGTCCTGACTTTC. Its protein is CASSPVSSGANVLTF.

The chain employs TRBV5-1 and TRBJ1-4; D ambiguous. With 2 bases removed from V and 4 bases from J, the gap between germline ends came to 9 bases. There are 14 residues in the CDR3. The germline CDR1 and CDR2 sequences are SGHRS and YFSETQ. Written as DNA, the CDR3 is TGCGCCAGCAGCTTACAGTTCCTTAATGAAAAACTGTTTTTT. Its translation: CASSLQFLNEKLFF.

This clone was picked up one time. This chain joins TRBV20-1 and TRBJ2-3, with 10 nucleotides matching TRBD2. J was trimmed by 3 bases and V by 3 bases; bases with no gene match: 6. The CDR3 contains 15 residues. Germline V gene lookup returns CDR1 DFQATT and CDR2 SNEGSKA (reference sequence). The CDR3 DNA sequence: TGCAGTGCTAGTCCTAGCGGGAGTCGGACAGATACGCAGTATTTT. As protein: CSASPSGSRTDTQYF.

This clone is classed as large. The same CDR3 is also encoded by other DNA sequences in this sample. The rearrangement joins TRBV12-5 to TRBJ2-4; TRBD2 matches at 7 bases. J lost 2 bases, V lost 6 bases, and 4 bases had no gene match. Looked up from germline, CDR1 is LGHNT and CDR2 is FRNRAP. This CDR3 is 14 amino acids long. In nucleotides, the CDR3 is TGTGCTAGTGGGTGGGGGGGGACCAAAAACATTCAGTACTTC. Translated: CASGWGGTKNIQYF.

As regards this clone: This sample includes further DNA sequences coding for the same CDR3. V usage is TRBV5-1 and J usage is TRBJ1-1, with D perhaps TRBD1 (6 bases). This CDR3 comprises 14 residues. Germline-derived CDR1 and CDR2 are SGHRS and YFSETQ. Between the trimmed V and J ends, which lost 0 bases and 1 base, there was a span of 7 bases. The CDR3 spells CASSLDRANTEAFF. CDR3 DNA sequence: TGCGCCAGCAGCTTGGACAGGGCGAACACTGAAGCTTTCTTT.

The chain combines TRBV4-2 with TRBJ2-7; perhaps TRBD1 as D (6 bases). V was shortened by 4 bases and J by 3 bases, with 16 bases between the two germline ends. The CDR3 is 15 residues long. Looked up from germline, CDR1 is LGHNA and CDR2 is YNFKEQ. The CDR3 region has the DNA TGTGCCAGCAGCCTCGCCCGGGACATTAACTACGAGCAGTACTTC. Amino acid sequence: CASSLARDINYEQYF.

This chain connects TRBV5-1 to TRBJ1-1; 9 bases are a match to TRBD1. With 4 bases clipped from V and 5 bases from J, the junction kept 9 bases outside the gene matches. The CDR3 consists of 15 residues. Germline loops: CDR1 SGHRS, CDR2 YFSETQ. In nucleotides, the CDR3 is TGCGCCAGCAGCCTCGGACAGGGGAGAAGTACTGAAGCTTTCTTT. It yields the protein CASSLGQGRSTEAFF.

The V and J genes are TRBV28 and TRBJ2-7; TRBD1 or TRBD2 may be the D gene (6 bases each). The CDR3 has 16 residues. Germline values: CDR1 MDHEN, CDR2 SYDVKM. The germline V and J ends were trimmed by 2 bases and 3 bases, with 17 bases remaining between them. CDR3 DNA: TGTGCCAGCAGTTTAGGGGGCGGGAAAGGATTCTACGAGCAGTACTTC. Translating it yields CASSLGGGKGFYEQYF.

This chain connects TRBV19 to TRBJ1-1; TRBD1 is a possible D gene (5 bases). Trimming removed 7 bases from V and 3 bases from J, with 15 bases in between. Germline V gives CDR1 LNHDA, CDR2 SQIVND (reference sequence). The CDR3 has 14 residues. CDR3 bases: TGTGCCAGTATCCCGGGATGGGGGTACACTGAAGCTTTCTTT. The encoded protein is CASIPGWGYTEAFF. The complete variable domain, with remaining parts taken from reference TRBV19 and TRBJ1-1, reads DGGITQSPKYLFRKEGQNVTLSCEQNLNHDAMYWYRQDPGQGLRLIYYSQIVNDFQKGDIAEGYSVSREKKESFPLTVTSAQKNPTAFYLCASIPGWGYTEAFFGQGTRLTVV.

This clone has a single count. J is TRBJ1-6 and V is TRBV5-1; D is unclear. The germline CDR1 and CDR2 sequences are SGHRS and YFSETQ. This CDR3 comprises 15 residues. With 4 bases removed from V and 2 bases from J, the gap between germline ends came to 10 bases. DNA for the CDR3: TGCGCCAGCAGCCCGGAGGGTGCCTATAATTCACCCCTCCACTTT. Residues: CASSPEGAYNSPLHF.

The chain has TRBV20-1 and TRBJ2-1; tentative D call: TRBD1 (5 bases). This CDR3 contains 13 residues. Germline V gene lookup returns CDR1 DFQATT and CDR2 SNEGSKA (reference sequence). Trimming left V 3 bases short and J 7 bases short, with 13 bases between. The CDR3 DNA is TGCAGTGCTAGTGGGCCAGGGATAAATGAGCAGTTCTTC. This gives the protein CSASGPGINEQFF.

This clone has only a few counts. CDR3 loop: CASRRTGTGYTGELFF. CDR3 DNA sequence: TGTGCCAGTAGGAGAACCGGGACAGGGTACACCGGGGAGCTGTTTTTT. J is TRBJ2-2 and V is TRBV19, with TRBD1 matching over 9 bases. Germline CDR1 is LNHDA and CDR2 is SQIVND (reference sequence). V was pared by 6 bases and J by 3 bases, with 8 bases of the junction left unmatched. The CDR3 is 16 residues long.